This entry lists 18 T cell receptor beta chains sequenced from one sample in a study of T cells after yellow fever vaccination. TCRdb reprocessed the 5' RACE reads via MiXCR and lists one record per CDR3 protein. The data contain 400,000 or so distinct CDR3 sequences, around a sixth of them seen just once; the ten biggest clones take up over 15%. Sequenced material: PBMCs, taken before the yellow fever booster vaccination. All receptors derive from a man between 18 and 29 years old who received the YFV17D yellow fever vaccine.

This clonotype was found a few times. V is TRBV5-1 and J is TRBJ1-1; D unclear. Trimming removed 2 bases at V and 1 base at J, with 15 bases between. CDR1 and CDR2 from the germline V gene are SGHRS and YFSETQ. The CDR3 runs to 16 residues. The CDR3 loop is CASSFVGIEGNTEAFF. The CDR3 DNA is TGCGCCAGCAGCTTCGTAGGGATAGAGGGGAACACTGAAGCTTTCTTT.

This clonotype was seen a handful of times. The V gene is TRBV18, the J gene TRBJ2-1, with 8 bases aligning to TRBD2. Losses at the gene ends were 3 bases for V and 10 bases for J; bases not matched to a gene: 14. The CDR3 has 16 amino acids. In germline, CDR1 is KGHSH, CDR2 LQKENI. The CDR3 DNA reads TGTGCCAGCTCACCCTTTTTAACGGGGGGGCCCAACGAGCAGTTCTTC. Its protein is CASSPFLTGGPNEQFF.

The V call is TRBV4-2, the J call TRBJ2-7; D might be TRBD1 (5 bases). This CDR3 contains 15 residues. The V gene lost 1 base and the J gene lost 3 bases, with 13 bases spanning the gap. CDR1 and CDR2 (germline): LGHNA, YNFKEQ. CDR3 residues: CASSQVRIDSYEQYV. Written as DNA, the CDR3 is TGTGCCAGCAGCCAAGTTAGGATTGACAGCTACGAGCAGTACGTC.

This clonotype was seen ten or more times. The gene calls are TRBV29-1 and TRBJ2-7, with D perhaps TRBD1 (6 bases). CDR1 and CDR2 from the germline V gene are SQVTM and ANQGSEA. The CDR3 contains 13 residues. The V end was cut by 6 bases, the J end by 2 bases, with 14 bases between. The CDR3 nucleotides read TGCAGCGTCCAGACAGGCCCCCCCTACGAGCAGTACTTC. Translation: CSVQTGPPYEQYF.

This clonotype has more than one count but fewer than ten. A clone one base away is much larger, so this may be a read error. The V gene is TRBV3-1, the J gene TRBJ2-5; possible D gene TRBD1, 6 bases. The germline gives CDR1 LGHDT, CDR2 YNNKEL (reference sequence). Trimming took off 5 bases at V and 0 bases at J, with 10 bases between the two ends. This CDR3 region has 14 residues. This CDR3 is CASSYYRDQETQYF. The CDR3 coding sequence is TGTGCCAGCAGCTACTACAGGGACCAAGAGACCCAGTACTTC.

This sequence joins TRBV6-2 or TRBV6-3 and TRBJ2-7, with unresolved D. The CDR3 covers 13 residues. Germline CDR1 MNHEY, CDR2 SVGEGT. V gave up 5 bases and J gave up 3 bases, with 11 bases separating them. The CDR3 DNA sequence: TGTGCCAGCAGTGAAGTCAACCTCTACGAGCAGTACTTC. This sequence encodes CASSEVNLYEQYF.

CDR3: CASSAGTGTTKQYF. Here the CDR3 DNA reads TGTGCCAGCAGCGCCGGGACAGGGACTACGAAGCAGTACTTC. The chain combines TRBV2 with TRBJ2-7; 9 bases agree with TRBD1. The CDR3 covers 14 residues. Germline CDR1 SNHLY, CDR2 FYNNEI. The V and J ends lost 6 bases and 8 bases, in that order; junction bases with no gene match: 11.

This clonotype was seen at least ten times. V gene TRBV7-2 combines with J gene TRBJ2-2, with D tentatively TRBD2 (5 bases). Germline lookup yields CDR1 SGHTA and CDR2 FQGNSA. The V end lost 6 bases, the J end lost 2 bases, and 10 bases lay between the germline ends. This CDR3 comprises 14 residues. This CDR3 is CASSPGLNTGELFF. The DNA of the CDR3 is TGTGCCAGCAGTCCCGGACTTAACACCGGGGAGCTGTTTTTT. Complete variable domain (other parts from reference TRBV7-2 and TRBJ2-2): GAGVSQSPSNKVTEKGKDVELRCDPISGHTALYWYRQSLGQGLEFLIYFQGNSAPDKSGLPSDRFSAERTGGSVSTLTIQRTQQEDSAVYLCASSPGLNTGELFFGEGSRLTVL.

This chain joins TRBV6-2 or TRBV6-3 and TRBJ2-5, with D maybe TRBD2 (6 bases). The germline V gene has CDR1 MNHEY and CDR2 SVGEGT. The CDR3 runs 12 residues. V dropped 8 bases and J dropped 7 bases, with 14 bases sitting between them. The CDR3 DNA sequence: TGTGCCAGCCGGGACCTGGGGGGGACCCAGTACTTC. Translated, it gives CASRDLGGTQYF.

The V gene is TRBV5-1, the J gene TRBJ2-7; 13 bases line up with TRBD2. Germline V gives CDR1 SGHRS, CDR2 YFSETQ. The CDR3 totals 15 residues. The J segment lost 4 bases and the V segment lost 4 bases, leaving 5 bases of the junction unmatched. The CDR3 is CASSLGTSGAYEQYV. The CDR3 DNA reads as TGCGCCAGCAGCCTAGGGACTAGCGGGGCTTACGAGCAGTACGTC.

The table lists this clonotype with a few counts. CDR3: CSASGRDYEQYF. CDR3 nucleotides: TGCAGTGCTAGTGGCAGGGACTACGAGCAGTACTTC. This chain connects TRBV20-1 to TRBJ2-7, with a possible D match to TRBD1 (5 bases). CDR1 is DFQATT and CDR2 is SNEGSKA in the germline V gene (reference sequence). The V end was cut by 3 bases, the J end by 3 bases, with 9 bases between. This CDR3 is 12 amino acids long.

As for this clonotype: The junction departs from germline at one end; a sequencing error may be responsible. The gene calls are TRBV6-6 and TRBJ2-5; D unresolved. CDR3 length: 13 amino acids. Germline CDR1 MNHNY, CDR2 SVGAGI (reference sequence). CDR3 in amino acids: CASSYLLRETQYF. CDR3 nucleotides: TGTGCCAGTAGTTACCTCTTGAGGGAGACCCAGTACTTC.

This clonotype was seen only a few times. The chain carries TRBV20-1 and TRBJ1-6; D uncertain. The CDR3 runs to 14 residues. Germline CDR1 DFQATT, CDR2 SNEGSKA (reference sequence). Trimming cost V 3 bases and J 4 bases, with 10 bases left between them. CDR3 in amino acids: CSASYQQYNSPLHF. The CDR3 DNA reads TGCAGTGCTAGTTATCAACAGTATAATTCACCCCTCCACTTT.

This rearrangement joins TRBV28 to TRBJ1-6; 7 bases agree with TRBD1. CDR3 length equals 13 residues. After removal of 2 bases from V and 10 bases from J, the junction contained 2 bases not matched to a gene. The germline CDR1 and CDR2 sequences are MDHEN and SYDVKM. In DNA, the CDR3 is TGTGCCAGCAGTTTAGACAGGGACTCACCCCTCCACTTT. Translated, it gives CASSLDRDSPLHF. Full variable domain (missing parts from reference TRBV28 and TRBJ1-6): DVKVTQSSRYLVKRTGEKVFLECVQDMDHENMFWYRQDPGLGLRLIYFSYDVKMKEKGDIPEGYSVSREKKERFSLILESASTNQTSMYLCASSLDRDSPLHFGNGTRLTVT.

The chain recombines TRBV20-1 with TRBJ1-2; no definite D call. V was shortened by 5 bases and J by 4 bases, with 5 bases between the two germline ends. The length of the CDR3 is 10 residues. CDR1 and CDR2 from the germline V gene are DFQATT and SNEGSKA (reference sequence). The CDR3 loop reads CSAGFYGYTF. In DNA, the CDR3 is TGCAGTGCTGGTTTCTATGGCTACACCTTC.

The rearrangement joins TRBV4-3 to TRBJ2-3; TRBD2 agrees at 9 bases. CDR3 length: 18 amino acids. V lost 0 bases to trimming and J lost 0 bases; unmatched junction nucleotides: 7. Germline lookup yields CDR1 LGHNA and CDR2 YSLEER. For the CDR3, the DNA is TGCGCCAGCAGCCAAGATAATAGCGGGGGCCAGAGCACAGATACGCAGTATTTT. Its protein is CASSQDNSGGQSTDTQYF.

V usage is TRBV10-2 and J usage is TRBJ2-5; 14 bases map to TRBD2. Germline-derived CDR1 and CDR2 are WSHSY and SAAADI. The length of the CDR3 is 15 residues. Unmatched junction bases numbered 2, after V lost 3 bases and J lost 5 bases. In DNA, the CDR3 is TGCGCCAGCAGTGACGGACTAGCGGGGGGTGAGACCCAGTACTTC. Translation gives CASSDGLAGGETQYF.

This clonotype has only a few counts. The chain employs TRBV7-2 and TRBJ2-1; 10 nucleotides align to TRBD2. V trimming: 1 base; J trimming: 0 bases; junction bases outside the gene matches: 3. This CDR3 region has 17 residues. Germline V gene sequence: CDR1 SGHTA, CDR2 FQGNSA. CDR3 coding DNA: TGTGCCAGCAGCTTAGTTAGCGGGGGGAGCTCCTACAATGAGCAGTTCTTC. This translates into CASSLVSGGSSYNEQFF.